The rows below give T cell receptor beta chains drawn from one sample of a study of T cells in Graves' hyperthyroidism and ophthalmopathy. One entry per CDR3 protein, called by TCRdb with MiXCR from the multiplex PCR reads. The repertoire holds hundreds of thousands of distinct CDR3 sequences, with around a third as singletons. The specimen was blood. The receptors shown here come from a woman in her 40s with Graves' hyperthyroidism. The CDR3 runs from the conserved cysteine through the conserved F or W. The order of the fields is D gene, V gene, J gene, clone size, CDR3 DNA, CDR3 protein. The D gene is left open where the match is weak. Some rows mark clone size as missing; the rest say once, few, many or name a class of expanded clone.

TRBD1	TRBV5-8	TRBJ1-2	many	TGTGCCAGCAGCACGGGACAGGAAAACTATGGCTACACCTTC	CASSTGQENYGYTF
TRBD2	TRBV15	TRBJ2-7	-	TGTGCCACCAGCAGGTTGACTAGCACCTACGAGCAGTACTTC	CATSRLTSTYEQYF
-	TRBV19	TRBJ2-5	many	TGTGCCAGTGTTCTGGGAGAGACCCAGTACTTC	CASVLGETQYF
-	TRBV9	TRBJ2-6	-	TGTGCCAGCAGTTTCCTTCGGAGCTCTGGGGCCAGCGTCCTGACTTTC	CASSFLRSSGASVLTF
TRBD1	TRBV11-1	TRBJ2-7	-	TGTGCCAGCAGCCCTACAGGGGGTAACGAGCAGTACTTC	CASSPTGGNEQYF
-	TRBV14	TRBJ1-1	few	TGTGCCAGCAGCCAAGGACGACAGGAGAACACTGAAGCTTTCTTT	CASSQGRQENTEAFF
TRBD1	TRBV6-2/TRBV6-3	TRBJ1-2	-	TGTGCCAGCAGTTACTCGAAGGCACCGGGACAGGTGGACGCCTATGGCTACACCTTC	CASSYSKAPGQVDAYGYTF
-	TRBV12-3/TRBV12-4	TRBJ1-4	-	TGTGCCAGCAGTCCCGGGACGGATAATGAAAAACTGTTTTTT	CASSPGTDNEKLFF
-	TRBV20-1	TRBJ2-1	-	TGCAGTGCTAAACTAGCTGTGGATGAGCAGTTCTTC	CSAKLAVDEQFF
-	TRBV19	TRBJ1-4	-	TGTGCCAGTAGCGATCGGGGGGCGCTTAATGAAAAACTGTTTTTT	CASSDRGALNEKLFF
TRBD1	TRBV29-1	TRBJ2-3	many	TGCAGCGTGGGTTACACAGGGGACGATACGCAGTATTTT	CSVGYTGDDTQYF
-	TRBV10-3	TRBJ2-7	-	TGTGCCAGCAGAACCAGAGGACGCTTATCCTCCTACGAGCAGTACTTC	CASRTRGRLSSYEQYF
TRBD2	TRBV11-3	TRBJ2-7	many	TGTGCCAGCAGGGACGGGGGGACCCCGGGCGAGCAGTACTTC	CASRDGGTPGEQYF
-	TRBV6-5	TRBJ1-2	-	TGTGCCATCGGTGGACAGAGGGAGGGCTATAACTATGGCTACACCTTC	CAIGGQREGYNYGYTF
TRBD1	TRBV6-2/TRBV6-3	TRBJ1-4	-	TGTGCCAGCAGTTACTCCTCCGGCAGGGGGGTACGAGAAAAACTGTTTTTT	CASSYSSGRGVREKLFF
-	TRBV4-1	TRBJ1-5	-	TGCGCCAGCAGCCATCGGACAGCCACTCAGCCCCAGCATTTT	CASSHRTATQPQHF
-	TRBV10-3	TRBJ1-2	-	TGTGCCACGCGGACTAGCGGGGACGGCTACACCTTC	CATRTSGDGYTF